The subject of this entry is one TCR beta chain. Its matching antigen is unknown. This specimen belongs to a study of T cell responses to AZD1222 COVID-19 vaccine. Study details: Samples with a second dose at about 4 or about 12 weeks were pooled together.

In germline, CDR1 is MDHEN, CDR2 SYDVKM. The CDR3 contains 15 residues. V lost 6 bases and J lost 3, with 15 bases in between. Points from the study as a whole: Every sample of the repertoires postdated the peak T cell response. It should be noted that donors were predominantly white British and more often female, and clonal diversity was possibly underestimated. Nearly half of spike-specific TCRs reportedly target variant regions that are unmutated in the B.1.351 and B.1.1.7 variants.

Measured with immunoSEQ multiplex PCR; TCRdb has only the in-frame clones, and not every one. The data contain 90,000 to 150,000 clones, just under 90% of them singletons. The receptor was isolated from an adult in good health. V usage is TRBV28 and J usage is TRBJ1-5; D may be TRBD1 (5 bases). Here the sequenced sample was peripheral blood, taken on day 0 of AZD1222 vaccination. CDR3 sequence reads: CASRRNRGNNQPQHF. The DNA of the CDR3 is TGTGCCAGCAGACGTAACCGGGGCAACAATCAGCCCCAGCATTTT.